The 8 T cell receptor beta chains below all came from one sample that was sequenced in a study of blood T cell repertoires in COVID-19. Using immunoSEQ multiplex PCR, the repertoire was profiled, and TCRdb retains in-frame clones only, with some absent. The sample has tens of thousands of clones; 65% to 90% are singletons. The sample consisted of peripheral blood. The origin of the receptors is a man over 45 with COVID-19, enrolled during active disease.

This chain connects TRBV3-1 (or the pseudogene TRBV3-2) to TRBJ1-1; D gene ambiguous. The V and J ends lost 1 base and 10 bases respectively, with 7 bases between them. Germline lookup yields CDR1 LGHDT and CDR2 YNNKEL (reference sequence). The CDR3 loop spans 11 amino acids. CDR3 coding DNA: TGTGCCAGCAGCCAAGCAACGGGAGCTTTCTTT. Translated, it gives CASSQATGAFF.

J is TRBJ1-5 and V is TRBV19, with D tentatively TRBD1 (6 bases). This CDR3 spans 13 amino acids. Trimming cost V 3 bases and J 7 bases, with 10 bases left between them. From germline, CDR1 is LNHDA and CDR2 SQIVND (reference sequence). The CDR3 region is CASSIDRTQPQHF. The CDR3 DNA reads as TGTGCCAGTAGTATCGACAGGACCCAGCCCCAGCATTTT.

The chain recombines TRBV7-2 with TRBJ1-2; TRBD1 might be the D (5 bases). Germline loops: CDR1 SGHTA, CDR2 FQGNSA. Trimming took 5 bases from V and 5 from J, leaving 18 bases between them. The CDR3 has 15 residues. This CDR3 is CASSQGSAVGYGYTF. The CDR3 coding sequence is TGTGCCAGCAGCCAGGGCAGTGCGGTAGGGTATGGCTACACCTTC.

Concerning this clone itself: The sample has other DNA sequences that encode this CDR3 too. The gene calls are TRBV5-1 and TRBJ1-6, with D unresolved. This CDR3 region has 16 residues. CDR1 is SGHRS and CDR2 is YFSETQ in the germline V gene. Trimming shortened V by 0 bases and J by 0 bases, and 7 bases separated the two germline ends. The CDR3 coding sequence is TGCGCCAGCAGCTTGGTGGTTAGCTCCTATAATTCACCCCTCCACTTT. It is translated as CASSLVVSSYNSPLHF.

A few counts support this clone. The CDR3 sequence is CASSRGPGGYGYTF. The CDR3 DNA reads as TGTGCCAGCAGCCGGGGACCGGGGGGCTATGGCTACACCTTC. The chain combines TRBV6-5 with TRBJ1-2; a weak D match, TRBD1 (5 bases). Per the germline V gene, CDR1 is MNHEY and CDR2 is SVGAGI. Trimming removed 6 bases from V and 4 bases from J, with 15 bases in between. CDR3 length: 14 residues.

This rearrangement joins TRBV6-6 to TRBJ2-1, with 7 bases aligning to TRBD1. Germline values: CDR1 MNHNY, CDR2 SVGAGI (reference sequence). With V trimmed by 7 bases and J by 7 bases, 7 bases remained unmatched. CDR3 length: 13 amino acids. CDR3 DNA sequence: TGTGCCAGCACTCGACAGGGTTGGAATGAGCAGTTCTTC. Its translation is CASTRQGWNEQFF.

This clone was detected only a few times. The chain joins TRBV3-1 (or the pseudogene TRBV3-2) to TRBJ2-7, with a tentative D call TRBD2 (6 bases). The V and J ends lost 0 bases and 1 base respectively, with 13 bases between them. Germline CDR1 reads LGHDT; CDR2 reads YNNKEL (reference sequence). The CDR3 consists of 16 residues. For the CDR3, the DNA is TGTGCCAGCAGCCAAGATGGGCTAGCGTGGTCCTACGAGCAGTACTTC. Translation: CASSQDGLAWSYEQYF.

This rearrangement joins TRBV28 to TRBJ1-6, with TRBD1 identical over 7 bases. Trimming cost V 6 bases and J 7 bases; bases outside gene matches: 9. CDR1 and CDR2 (germline): MDHEN, SYDVKM. CDR3 length: 15 residues. Here the CDR3 DNA reads TGTGCCAGCAGCCCTACAGACAGGGAAAATTCACCCCTCCACTTT. Translating it yields CASSPTDRENSPLHF.